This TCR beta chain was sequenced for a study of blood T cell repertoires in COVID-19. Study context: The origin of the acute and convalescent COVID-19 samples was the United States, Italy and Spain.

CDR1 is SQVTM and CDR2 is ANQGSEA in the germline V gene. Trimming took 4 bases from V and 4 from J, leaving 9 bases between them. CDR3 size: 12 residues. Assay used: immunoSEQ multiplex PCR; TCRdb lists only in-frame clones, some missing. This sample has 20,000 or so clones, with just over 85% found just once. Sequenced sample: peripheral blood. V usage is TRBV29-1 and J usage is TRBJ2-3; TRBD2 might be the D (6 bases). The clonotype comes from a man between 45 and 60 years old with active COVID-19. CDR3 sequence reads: CSVVEGADTQYF. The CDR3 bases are TGCAGCGTTGTGGAGGGAGCAGATACGCAGTATTTT.